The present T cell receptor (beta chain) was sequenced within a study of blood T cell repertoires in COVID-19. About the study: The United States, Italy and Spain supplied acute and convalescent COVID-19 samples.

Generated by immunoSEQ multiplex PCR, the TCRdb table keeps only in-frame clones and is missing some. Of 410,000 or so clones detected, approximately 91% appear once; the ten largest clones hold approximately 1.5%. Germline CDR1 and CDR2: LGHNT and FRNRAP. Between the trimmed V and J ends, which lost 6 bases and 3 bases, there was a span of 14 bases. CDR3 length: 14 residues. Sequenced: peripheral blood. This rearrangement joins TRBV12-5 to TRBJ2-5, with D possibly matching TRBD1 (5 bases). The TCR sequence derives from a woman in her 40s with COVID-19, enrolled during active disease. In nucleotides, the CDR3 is TGTGCTAGTGGGGCTCCAGGGCGAGAAGAGACCCAGTACTTC. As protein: CASGAPGREETQYF.